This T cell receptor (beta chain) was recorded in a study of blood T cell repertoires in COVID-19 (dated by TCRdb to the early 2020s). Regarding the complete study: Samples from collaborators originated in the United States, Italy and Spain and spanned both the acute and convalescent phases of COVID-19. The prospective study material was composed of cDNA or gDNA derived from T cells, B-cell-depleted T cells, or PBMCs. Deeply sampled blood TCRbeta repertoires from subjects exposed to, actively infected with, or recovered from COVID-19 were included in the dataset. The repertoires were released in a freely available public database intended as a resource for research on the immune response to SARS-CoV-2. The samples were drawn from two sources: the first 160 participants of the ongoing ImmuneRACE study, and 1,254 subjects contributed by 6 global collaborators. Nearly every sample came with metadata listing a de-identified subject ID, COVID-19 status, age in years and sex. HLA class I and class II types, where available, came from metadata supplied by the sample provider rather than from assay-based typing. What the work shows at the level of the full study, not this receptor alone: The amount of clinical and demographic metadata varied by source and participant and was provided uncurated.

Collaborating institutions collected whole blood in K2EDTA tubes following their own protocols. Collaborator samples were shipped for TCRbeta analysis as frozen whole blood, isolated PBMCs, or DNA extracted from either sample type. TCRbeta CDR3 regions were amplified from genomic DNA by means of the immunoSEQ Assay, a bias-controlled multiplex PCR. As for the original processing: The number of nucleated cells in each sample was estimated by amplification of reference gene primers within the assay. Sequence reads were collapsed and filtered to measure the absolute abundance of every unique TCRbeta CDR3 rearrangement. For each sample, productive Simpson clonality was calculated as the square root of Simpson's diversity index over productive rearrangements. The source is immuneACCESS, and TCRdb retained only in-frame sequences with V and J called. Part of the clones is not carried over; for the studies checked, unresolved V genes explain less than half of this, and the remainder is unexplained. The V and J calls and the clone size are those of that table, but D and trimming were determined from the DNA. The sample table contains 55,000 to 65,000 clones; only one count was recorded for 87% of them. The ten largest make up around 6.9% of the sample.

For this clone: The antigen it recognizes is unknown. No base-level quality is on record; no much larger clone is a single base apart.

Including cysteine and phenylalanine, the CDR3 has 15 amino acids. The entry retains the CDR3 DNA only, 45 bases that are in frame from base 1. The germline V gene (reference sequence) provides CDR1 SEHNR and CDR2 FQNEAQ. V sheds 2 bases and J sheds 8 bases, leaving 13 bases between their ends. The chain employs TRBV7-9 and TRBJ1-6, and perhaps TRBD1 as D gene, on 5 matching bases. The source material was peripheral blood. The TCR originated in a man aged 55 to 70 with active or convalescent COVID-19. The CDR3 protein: CASSLRGTEDSPLHF. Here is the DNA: TGTGCCAGCAGCTTACGGGGGACGGAGGATTCACCCCTCCACTTT.